One sample yielded the 27 T cell receptor beta chains listed below, sequenced in a study of blood T cell repertoires in COVID-19. Method: immunoSEQ multiplex PCR; TCRdb's copy keeps in-frame clones and lacks some. The sample contains roughly 40,000 clones, around 89% of which appear only once. The sequenced sample consisted of peripheral blood. Receptor source: a human donor in a cohort sampled during active COVID-19.

The chain has TRBV9 and TRBJ2-5, with TRBD2 identical over 12 bases. In germline, CDR1 is SGDLS, CDR2 YYNGEE. Unmatched junction bases numbered 6, after V lost 4 bases and J lost 5 bases. CDR3 length: 15 amino acids. Written as DNA, the CDR3 is TGTGCCAGCAGCCCCCGACTAGCGGGGGAGGAGACCCAGTACTTC. Translation gives CASSPRLAGEETQYF.

The rearrangement joins TRBV6-4 to TRBJ2-1; TRBD1 matches 7 bases. The germline V gene has CDR1 MRHNA and CDR2 SNTAGT. The CDR3 contains 16 residues. The V gene end was trimmed by 8 bases and the J gene end by 3 bases; junction bases not matched to a gene: 13. CDR3 DNA sequence: TGTGCCAGCCGCCCGGAAGCAGGGGGTTTCTACAATGAGCAGTTCTTC. Its protein is CASRPEAGGFYNEQFF.

The rearrangement joins TRBV5-1 to TRBJ2-2, with D unresolved. The germline gives CDR1 SGHRS, CDR2 YFSETQ. The CDR3 is made up of 16 amino acids. V shed 0 bases and J shed 1 base, with 10 bases lying between them. CDR3 region: CASSLAWQENTGELFF. For the CDR3, the DNA is TGCGCCAGCAGCTTGGCTTGGCAAGAGAACACCGGGGAGCTGTTTTTT.

The chain links TRBV6-2 or TRBV6-3 to TRBJ2-1; TRBD1 is a possible D gene (6 bases). Germline lookup yields CDR1 MNHEY and CDR2 SVGEGT. CDR3 length: 15 amino acids. V was trimmed by 4 bases and J by 0 bases, leaving 10 bases between them. The CDR3 reads CASSSYRDSYNEQFF. CDR3 nucleotide sequence: TGTGCCAGCAGTTCGTACAGGGACTCCTACAATGAGCAGTTCTTC.

CDR3 sequence: CASSYEARENQPQHF. CDR3 nucleotide sequence: TGTGCCAGCAGTTATGAGGCTCGAGAGAATCAGCCCCAGCATTTT. The rearrangement uses TRBV6-2 or TRBV6-3 and TRBJ1-5; no reliable D call. There are 15 residues in the CDR3. V lost 3 bases, J lost 4 bases, and 13 bases lay in between. CDR1 is MNHEY, CDR2 SVGEGT, per germline.

The chain combines TRBV7-7 with TRBJ2-5; a possible D gene is TRBD1 (5 bases). The CDR3 runs to 14 residues. Trimming took off 0 bases at V and 2 bases at J, with 7 bases between the two ends. The germline V gene encodes CDR1 SSHAT and CDR2 FNYEAQ (reference sequence). The CDR3 region is CASSLAGRQETQYF. In DNA form, the CDR3 reads TGTGCCAGCAGCTTAGCGGGGCGACAAGAGACCCAGTACTTC.

V usage is TRBV19 and J usage is TRBJ2-3, with 7 positions matching TRBD1. The CDR3 loop spans 15 amino acids. Losses at the gene ends were 4 bases for V and 2 bases for J; bases not matched to a gene: 6. The germline gives CDR1 LNHDA, CDR2 SQIVND (reference sequence). CDR3 nucleotide sequence: TGTGCCAGTAGTACAGGACAGGCCTACACAGATACGCAGTATTTT. Its protein product is CASSTGQAYTDTQYF.

The rearrangement joins TRBV9 to TRBJ1-1; TRBD1 is a possible D gene (6 bases). Between the trimmed V and J ends, which lost 4 bases and 1 base, there was a span of 11 bases. The CDR3 is 14 residues long. CDR1 SGDLS and CDR2 YYNGEE come from the germline V gene. CDR3 region: CASSLGQKNTEAFF. In DNA form, the CDR3 reads TGTGCCAGCAGCTTGGGACAAAAGAACACTGAAGCTTTCTTT.

This clone was observed once. This chain joins TRBV7-9 and TRBJ2-7; no firm D call. Trimming took 3 bases from V and 9 from J, leaving 15 bases between them. Looked up from germline, CDR1 is SEHNR and CDR2 is FQNEAQ (reference sequence). The CDR3 is 13 residues long. CDR3 region: CASSLSPSTGQYF. CDR3 coding DNA: TGTGCCAGCAGCTTGTCTCCGAGTACGGGGCAGTACTTC. The full variable domain, rest sourced from reference TRBV7-9 and TRBJ2-7, is DTGVSQNPRHKITKRGQNVTFRCDPISEHNRLYWYRQTLGQGPEFLTYFQNEAQLEKSRLLSDRFSAERPKGSFSTLEIQRTEQGDSAMYLCASSLSPSTGQYFGPGTRLTVT.

This chain connects TRBV29-1 to TRBJ1-1; possible D gene TRBD1, 6 bases. This CDR3 is built from 12 residues. The V end was cut by 6 bases, the J end by 10 bases, with 18 bases between. The V gene's germline CDR1 is SQVTM and CDR2 ANQGSEA. CDR3 nucleotides: TGCAGCGTCAGGGACGAAACAGGGACAGCTTTCTTT. It encodes CSVRDETGTAFF.

The CDR3 here is CASSLLDVSGAYNEQFF. The CDR3 nucleotides read TGTGCCAGCAGCTTGCTGGACGTTAGCGGGGCATACAATGAGCAGTTCTTC. The genes are TRBV7-9 and TRBJ2-1, with 8 bases aligning to TRBD2. J lost 4 bases, V lost 3 bases, and 11 bases had no gene match. Germline-derived CDR1 and CDR2 are SEHNR and FQNEAQ (reference sequence). This CDR3 has 17 residues.

The rearrangement uses TRBV9 and TRBJ2-1; TRBD2 matches 11 bases. This CDR3 is 15 amino acids long. The germline V gene has CDR1 SGDLS and CDR2 YYNGEE. V lost 3 bases and J lost 7; bases outside the gene matches: 6. This chain's CDR3 is CASSARLAGLNEQFF. The CDR3 nucleotides are TGTGCCAGCAGCGCGCGACTAGCGGGGCTGAATGAGCAGTTCTTC.

The chain couples TRBV6-6 to TRBJ2-7; no clear D. Germline V gives CDR1 MNHNY, CDR2 SVGAGI (reference sequence). The CDR3 spans 14 residues. Trimming shortened V by 6 bases and J by 2 bases, and 14 bases separated the two germline ends. The CDR3 protein is CASSSESFPYEQYF. In DNA, the CDR3 is TGTGCCAGCAGCTCAGAAAGTTTTCCCTACGAGCAGTACTTC.

The chain has TRBV29-1 and TRBJ2-1; 9 bases are shared with TRBD2. V dropped 2 bases and J dropped 6; count of bases not matched to a gene: 5. The CDR3 contains 14 residues. Germline CDR1 SQVTM, CDR2 ANQGSEA. CDR3 nucleotides: TGCAGCGTTGAAACGGGACTAGCAGTCAATGAGCAGTTCTTC. Translated: CSVETGLAVNEQFF.

CDR3 nucleotides: TGTGCCAGCAGCTACGAGGGGGGGCGCGAGCAGTACTTC. Encoded protein: CASSYEGGREQYF. The chain has TRBV11-3 and TRBJ2-7, with D perhaps TRBD2 (7 bases). The V gene's germline CDR1 is SGHNT and CDR2 YENEEA. This CDR3 region has 13 residues. The V end lost 4 bases, the J end lost 6 bases, and 13 bases lay between the germline ends.

The V gene is TRBV30, the J gene TRBJ2-7; TRBD2 matches at 15 bases. Trimming at V came to 1 base and at J to 0 bases, leaving 4 bases not matched to a gene. The germline V gene has CDR1 GTSNPN and CDR2 SVGIG (reference sequence). The CDR3 runs to 17 residues. CDR3 nucleotides: TGTGCCTGGAGTGGGACTAGCGGGAGGGGTAGCTCCTACGAGCAGTACTTC. As protein: CAWSGTSGRGSSYEQYF.

J is TRBJ2-5 and V is TRBV28; possibly TRBD2 for D (5 bases). This CDR3 has 11 residues. The V gene's germline CDR1 is MDHEN and CDR2 SYDVKM. V gave up 7 bases and J gave up 8 bases, with 11 bases separating them. CDR3 DNA: TGTGCCAGCACGGATCGGGGAACCCAGTACTTC. As protein: CASTDRGTQYF. The full variable domain, its missing parts supplied by reference TRBV28 and TRBJ2-5, is DVKVTQSSRYLVKRTGEKVFLECVQDMDHENMFWYRQDPGLGLRLIYFSYDVKMKEKGDIPEGYSVSREKKERFSLILESASTNQTSMYLCASTDRGTQYFGPGTRLLVL.

This clone was seen a handful of times. This sequence joins TRBV5-1 and TRBJ1-1; 7 positions match TRBD1. V trimming: 0 bases; J trimming: 1 base; junction bases outside the gene matches: 21. The V gene's germline CDR1 is SGHRS and CDR2 YFSETQ. This CDR3 region has 21 residues. CDR3 DNA: TGCGCCAGCAGCTTGGCAGTCCCCAAATCATACAGGGGCACGGAGAACACTGAAGCTTTCTTT. It codes for CASSLAVPKSYRGTENTEAFF.

This clone was observed a few times. J is TRBJ1-2 and V is TRBV16; D is unclear. Trimming removed 0 bases from V and 4 bases from J, with 9 bases in between. The CDR3 contains 14 residues. Germline V gene data show CDR1 as KGHSY and CDR2 as FQNENV. The CDR3 DNA sequence: TGTGCCAGCAGCCAATCGCGGGTGGGCTATGGCTACACCTTC. Translating gives CASSQSRVGYGYTF.

V usage is TRBV30 and J usage is TRBJ1-6; possible D gene TRBD1, 5 bases. In germline, CDR1 is GTSNPN, CDR2 SVGIG (reference sequence). CDR3 length: 14 residues. V was pared by 0 bases and J by 6 bases, with 9 bases between. The chain's CDR3 is CAWSVMGGNSPLHF. The CDR3 DNA reads as TGTGCCTGGAGTGTGATGGGGGGTAATTCACCCCTCCACTTT.

The DNA of the CDR3 is TGTGCCAGCAGCTTGCCCGGACAGGGAAGGACTGAAGCTTTCTTT. The encoded protein is CASSLPGQGRTEAFF. This chain links TRBV5-4 with TRBJ1-1, with 8 bases matching TRBD1. The V gene end was trimmed by 1 base and the J gene end by 5 bases; junction bases not matched to a gene: 7. Germline CDR1 reads SGHNT; CDR2 reads YYREEE (reference sequence). The CDR3 sequence is 15 residues long.

The CDR3 here is CASSQQGQLAGGLVADTQYF. The DNA for the CDR3 is TGTGCCAGCAGCCAACAAGGGCAACTAGCGGGGGGGCTGGTGGCAGATACGCAGTATTTT. The chain is built from TRBV4-2 and TRBJ2-3; TRBD2 aligns across 13 bases. In germline, CDR1 is LGHNA, CDR2 YNFKEQ. The V segment lost 2 bases and the J segment 4 bases; nucleotides outside the gene matches: 15. The CDR3 consists of 20 residues.

This clone was observed once. The V call is TRBV3-1 (or the pseudogene TRBV3-2), the J call TRBJ2-3; D is perhaps TRBD1 (5 bases). There are 16 residues in the CDR3. The ends were cut back, 0 bases at V and 0 bases at J, with 10 bases in the middle. Germline CDR1 is LGHDT and CDR2 is YNNKEL (reference sequence). CDR3 bases: TGTGCCAGCAGCCAAGATGGGGCGGACAGCACAGATACGCAGTATTTT. Translation gives CASSQDGADSTDTQYF.

This clone was picked up one time. CDR3 coding DNA: TGTGCCAGCAGTGAAAATCAGGGGGCTATCACCGGGGAGCTGTTTTTT. This gives the protein CASSENQGAITGELFF. The J gene is TRBJ2-2, the V gene TRBV25-1, with 8 bases matching TRBD1. With 2 bases clipped from V and 4 bases from J, the junction kept 6 bases outside the gene matches. Per the germline V gene, CDR1 is MGHDK and CDR2 is SYGVNS. This CDR3 is built from 16 residues. The whole variable domain, remainder taken from reference TRBV25-1 and TRBJ2-2, is EADIYQTPRYLVIGTGKKITLECSQTMGHDKMYWYQQDPGMELHLIHYSYGVNSTEKGDLSSESTVSRIRTEHFPLTLESARPSHTSQYLCASSENQGAITGELFFGEGSRLTVL.

The chain carries TRBV7-3 and TRBJ2-3, with TRBD2 as a possible D gene (7 bases). The V and J ends lost 5 bases and 7 bases respectively, with 25 bases between them. The CDR3 covers 17 residues. CDR1 SGHTA and CDR2 FQGTGA come from the germline V gene. The CDR3 region is CASSPLGGGGPGYTQYF. Here the CDR3 DNA reads TGTGCCAGCAGCCCCCTAGGCGGCGGGGGCCCCGGGTATACGCAGTATTTT.

The V call is TRBV27, the J call TRBJ1-5; 8 bases fit TRBD1. The CDR3 runs 16 residues. Looked up from germline, CDR1 is MNHEY and CDR2 is SMNVEV (reference sequence). V shed 6 bases and J 2 bases; nucleotides not matched to a gene: 9. The CDR3 DNA is TGTGCCAGCAGCCCTCTCGGACAGGGAGGCAATCAGCCCCAGCATTTT. Amino acids: CASSPLGQGGNQPQHF.

The J gene is TRBJ1-3, the V gene TRBV28; D is unresolved. Trimming took off 5 bases at V and 4 bases at J, with 12 bases between the two ends. Germline-derived CDR1 and CDR2 are MDHEN and SYDVKM. CDR3 size: 14 residues. CDR3 sequence: CASSPGRVGNTIYF. In nucleotides, the CDR3 is TGTGCCAGCAGTCCCGGGAGAGTAGGAAACACCATATATTTT. Together with reference TRBV28 and TRBJ1-3, the CDR3 gives the full variable domain: DVKVTQSSRYLVKRTGEKVFLECVQDMDHENMFWYRQDPGLGLRLIYFSYDVKMKEKGDIPEGYSVSREKKERFSLILESASTNQTSMYLCASSPGRVGNTIYFGEGSWLTVV.